The rows below give T cell receptor beta chains drawn from one sample of a study of blood T cell repertoires in COVID-19. Libraries were prepared by immunoSEQ multiplex PCR; TCRdb keeps only in-frame clonotypes and omits some of them. The sample has 40,000 to 60,000 clones, around 83% seen once. What was sequenced was peripheral blood. All receptors come from a man older than 75 with active COVID-19. The conserved cysteine and the conserved F or W are not part of the CDR3 here. The listing skips clone size in some rows; elsewhere it reads once, few, many or a size class.

len,j_gene,abundance,v_gene,CDR3aa
13,TRBJ1-1,once,TRBV3-1/TRBV3-2,ASSQEDRGNTEAF
14,TRBJ2-5,once,TRBV27,ASSFLRDRGEKTQY
18,TRBJ2-5,NA,TRBV15,ATSGRGALAGGSGPETQY
14,TRBJ2-1,NA,TRBV28,ASSSARDSDYNEQF
15,TRBJ1-5,NA,TRBV19,ASSIASARNSNQPQH
11,TRBJ2-7,NA,TRBV7-9,ASSLGGLDEQY
11,TRBJ1-5,few,TRBV5-1,ASSLGHNQPQH
13,TRBJ1-1,once,TRBV5-6,ASSFGTGGHTEAF
14,TRBJ2-1,once,TRBV7-9,ASSSPGLAGSNEQF
15,TRBJ2-1,NA,TRBV19,ASSIRERRQGANEQF
13,TRBJ2-1,NA,TRBV6-6,ASSYPGQGENEQF
12,TRBJ2-3,NA,TRBV24-1,ATSDVTGGDTQY
12,TRBJ2-7,NA,TRBV6-6,ASSSGLADYEQY
16,TRBJ2-6,few,TRBV7-2,ASSASGTVDSGANVLT
13,TRBJ1-5,NA,TRBV5-1,ASSLEGAVGQPQH
12,TRBJ2-1,NA,TRBV20-1,SAGGLAGHNEQF